These T cell receptor beta chains were read from a single sample in a study of T-cell memory formation after mild COVID-19. TCRdb analysed the 5' RACE reads with MiXCR anew, one entry per CDR3 protein. Here the sample spans roughly 400,000 distinct CDR3 sequences, approximately 16% being singletons. Sequencing used PBMCs or a T cell subset sorted from them (not recorded which). The source of these receptors is a man between 18 and 29 years old who had mild COVID-19 (a few samples of this study predate the infection). Cell type and time point are not known. Each CDR3 is given with its conserved first and last residue. Each record gives: J gene, CDR3 length, V gene, CDR3 protein.

J: TRBJ2-3; length: 16; V: TRBV21-1; CDR3: CASSKAGAEITDTQYF
J: TRBJ2-5; length: 14; V: TRBV7-2; CDR3: CASSLIGFKETQYF
J: TRBJ2-6; length: 14; V: TRBV29-1; CDR3: CSVVWASGANVLTF
J: TRBJ1-4; length: 12; V: TRBV7-8; CDR3: CASSLEGEKLFF
J: TRBJ2-6; length: 15; V: TRBV6-1; CDR3: CASSEKYSGANVLTF
J: TRBJ1-4; length: 12; V: TRBV7-9; CDR3: CASSPLGEKLFF
J: TRBJ2-7; length: 12; V: TRBV15; CDR3: CATSRNRGEQYF
J: TRBJ2-7; length: 15; V: TRBV10-1; CDR3: CASSESIQGNDEQYF
J: TRBJ2-5; length: 15; V: TRBV7-8; CDR3: CASSQSRGYEETQYF
J: TRBJ2-5; length: 16; V: TRBV7-7; CDR3: CASSSPFLTGSKTQYF
J: TRBJ2-1; length: 13; V: TRBV12-3/TRBV12-4; CDR3: CASSLGLAHEQFF
J: TRBJ2-1; length: 12; V: TRBV29-1; CDR3: CAGQGPYNEQFF
J: TRBJ2-1; length: 17; V: TRBV7-8; CDR3: CASSADREGNFGNEQFF